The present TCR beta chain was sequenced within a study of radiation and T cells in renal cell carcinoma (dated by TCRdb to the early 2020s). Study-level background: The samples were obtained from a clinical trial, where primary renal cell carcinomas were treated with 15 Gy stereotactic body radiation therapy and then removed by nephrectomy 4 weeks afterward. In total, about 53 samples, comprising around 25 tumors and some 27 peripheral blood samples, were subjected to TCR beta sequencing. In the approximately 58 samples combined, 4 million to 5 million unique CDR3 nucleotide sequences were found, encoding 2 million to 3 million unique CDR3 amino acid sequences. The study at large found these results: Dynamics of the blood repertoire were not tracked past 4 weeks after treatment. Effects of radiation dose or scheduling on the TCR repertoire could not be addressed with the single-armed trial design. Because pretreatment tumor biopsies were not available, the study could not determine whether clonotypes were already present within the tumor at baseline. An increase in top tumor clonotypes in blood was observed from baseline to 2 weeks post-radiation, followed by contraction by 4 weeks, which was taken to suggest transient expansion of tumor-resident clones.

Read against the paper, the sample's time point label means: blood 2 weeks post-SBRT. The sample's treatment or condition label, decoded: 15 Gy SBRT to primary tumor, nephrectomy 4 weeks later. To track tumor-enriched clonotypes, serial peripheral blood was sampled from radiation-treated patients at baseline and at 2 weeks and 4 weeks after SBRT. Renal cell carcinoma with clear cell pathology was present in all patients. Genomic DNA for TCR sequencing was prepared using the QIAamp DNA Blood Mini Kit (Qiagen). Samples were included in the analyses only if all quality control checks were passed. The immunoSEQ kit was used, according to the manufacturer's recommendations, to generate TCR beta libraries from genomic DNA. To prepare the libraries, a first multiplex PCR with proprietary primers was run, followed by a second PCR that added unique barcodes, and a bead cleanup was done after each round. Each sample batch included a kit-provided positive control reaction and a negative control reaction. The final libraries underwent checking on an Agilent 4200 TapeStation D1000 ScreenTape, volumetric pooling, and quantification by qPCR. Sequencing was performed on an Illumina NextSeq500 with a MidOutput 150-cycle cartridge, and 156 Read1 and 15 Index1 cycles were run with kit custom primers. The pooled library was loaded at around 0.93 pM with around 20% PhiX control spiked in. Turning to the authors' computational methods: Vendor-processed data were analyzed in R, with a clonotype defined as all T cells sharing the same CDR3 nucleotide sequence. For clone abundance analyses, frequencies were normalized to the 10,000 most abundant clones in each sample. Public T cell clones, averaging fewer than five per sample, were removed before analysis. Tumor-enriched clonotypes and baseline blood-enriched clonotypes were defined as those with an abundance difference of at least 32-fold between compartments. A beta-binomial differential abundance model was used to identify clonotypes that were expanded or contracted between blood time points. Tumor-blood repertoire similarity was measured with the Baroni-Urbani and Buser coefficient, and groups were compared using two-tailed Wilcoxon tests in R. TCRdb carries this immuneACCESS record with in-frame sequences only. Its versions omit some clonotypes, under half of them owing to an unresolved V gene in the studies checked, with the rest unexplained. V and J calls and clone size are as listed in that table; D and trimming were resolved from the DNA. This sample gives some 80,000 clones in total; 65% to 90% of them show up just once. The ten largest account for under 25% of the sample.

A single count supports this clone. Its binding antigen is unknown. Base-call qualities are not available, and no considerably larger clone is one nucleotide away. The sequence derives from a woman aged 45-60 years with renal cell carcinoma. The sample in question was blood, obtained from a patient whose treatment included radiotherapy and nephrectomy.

The sequence in DNA is TGTGCCAGCAGCCCGGCCGCGGGGGGAGAGACCCAGTACTTC. Translated, it gives CASSPAAGGETQYF. The rearrangement joined TRBV9 to TRBJ2-5, and 8 junctional nucleotides match TRBD2. For this chain, trimming is 4 bases at the V end and 4 bases at the J end, and the number of junction bases without a gene match is 6. The germline V gene gives CDR1 as SGDLS and CDR2 as YYNGEE. The cysteine opens and the phenylalanine closes a CDR3 of 14 amino acids. Only the CDR3 DNA is retained, 42 bases long and in frame from the first base.